This T cell receptor (beta chain) was sequenced in a study of T cell responses to AZD1222 COVID-19 vaccine. General study points: Following two doses of AZD1222, Spike-specific TCR breadth and depth rose.

The protocol was immunoSEQ multiplex PCR, while the TCRdb copy is restricted to in-frame clones and leaves out a portion. The sample gives fewer than 120,000 clones, 94% of which show up once; about 3% is in the top ten. Recipients boosted at about 4 weeks or about 12 weeks are pooled. On this clone itself: Its antigen is still unknown.

V was cut by 2 bases and J by 4 bases, with 15 bases left in between. Germline V lookup: CDR1 SGHNT, CDR2 YENEEA. The CDR3 is 16 residues long. The V gene is TRBV11-3, the J gene TRBJ2-1, with D perhaps TRBD2 (6 bases). The TCR originated in an adult who received the AZD1222 COVID-19 vaccine. Sequencing was performed on peripheral blood, taken 28 days after the second AZD1222 dose. The CDR3 sequence: CASSLNGGNAYNEQFF. CDR3 sequence (DNA): TGTGCCAGCAGCTTAAATGGGGGGAATGCGTACAATGAGCAGTTCTTC.